This T cell receptor beta chain comes out of a study of radiotherapy plus CTLA-4 blockade in lung cancer. This clone was counted a few times. Its target is not known. Sequenced by immunoSEQ multiplex PCR; TCRdb stores in-frame clones only, minus some. The sample includes 90,000 or so clones, roughly four fifths seen only once; the top ten take roughly 0.82%. Chemo-refractory metastatic non-small-cell lung cancer patients underwent focal radiation alongside CTLA-4 blockade with ipilimumab. From germline, CDR1 is GTSNPN and CDR2 SVGIG (reference sequence). This CDR3 region has 14 residues. With 4 bases clipped from V and 2 bases from J, the junction kept 5 bases outside the gene matches. Study-wide results and limits: Expansion in blood of tumor-derived TCR clones was seen after radiotherapy plus ipilimumab.

The source material was peripheral blood, sampled from a patient treated with radiotherapy plus ipilimumab. The chain joins TRBV30 to TRBJ2-3; 8 bases are a match to TRBD2. The TCR was taken from a human donor with non-small cell lung cancer who had stable disease on radiotherapy plus ipilimumab. CDR3 residues: CAWTAGGSTDTQYF. In DNA, the CDR3 is TGTGCCTGGACTGCGGGAGGCTCCACAGATACGCAGTATTTT.